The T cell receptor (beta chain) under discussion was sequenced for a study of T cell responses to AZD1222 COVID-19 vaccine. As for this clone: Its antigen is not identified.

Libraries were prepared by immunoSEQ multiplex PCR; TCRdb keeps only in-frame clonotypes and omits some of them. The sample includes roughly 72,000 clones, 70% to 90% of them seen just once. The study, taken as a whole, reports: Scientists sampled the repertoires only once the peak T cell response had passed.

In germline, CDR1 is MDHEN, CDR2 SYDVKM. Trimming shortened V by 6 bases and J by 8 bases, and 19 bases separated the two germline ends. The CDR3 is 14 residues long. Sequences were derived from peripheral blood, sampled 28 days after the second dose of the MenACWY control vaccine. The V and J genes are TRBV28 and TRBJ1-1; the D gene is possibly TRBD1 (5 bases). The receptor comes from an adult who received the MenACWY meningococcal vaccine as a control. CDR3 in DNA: TGTGCCAGCAGGTTCGGGGGGGGTAGTTGGGAAGCTTTCTTT. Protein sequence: CASRFGGGSWEAFF.